This T cell receptor (beta chain) stems from a study of shared clonotypes between healthy human individuals. Using immunoSEQ multiplex PCR, the repertoire was profiled, and TCRdb retains in-frame clones only, with some absent. The sample holds some 2.1 million clones; 85% to 95% are singletons and the top ten take under 0.15%. CDR3 size: 15 residues. V lost 4 bases and J lost 4, with 14 bases in between. Germline V CDR1 and CDR2: SGHTA, FQGTGA. Specimen: naive CD4+ T cells sorted from blood. As to subset: CD45RA+ positively selected. This receptor was obtained from a man aged 18-30 years in good health. This chain connects TRBV7-3 to TRBJ2-1; D may be TRBD1 (6 bases). CDR3 coding DNA: TGTGCCAGCAGCTCAACAGGGAATGGGTACAATGAGCAGTTCTTC. This sequence encodes CASSSTGNGYNEQFF.